Shown below are 25 T cell receptor beta chains from a single sample sequenced in a study of PD-L1 blockade in urothelial cancer. TCRdb's table, derived via immunoSEQ multiplex PCR, lists solely in-frame clones and lacks some. The sample has fewer than 40,000 clones, about 90% seen once. Sequenced here: PBMCs, sampled around atezolizumab (anti-PD-L1) treatment. These receptors came from a man in his fifties with urothelial cancer.

The chain couples TRBV30 to TRBJ1-3, with no clear D. The CDR3 totals 14 residues. V was clipped by 3 bases and J by 2 bases, with 11 bases between them. The germline V gene has CDR1 GTSNPN and CDR2 SVGIG (reference sequence). CDR3 sequence: CAWRAPGTGNTIYF. CDR3 bases: TGTGCCTGGAGGGCGCCGGGGACTGGAAACACCATATATTTT.

The gene calls are TRBV28 and TRBJ1-2; tentative D call: TRBD1 (5 bases). Germline V gene data show CDR1 as MDHEN and CDR2 as SYDVKM. Deletions cut 4 bases from V and 4 bases from J, with 22 bases between. The CDR3 spans 17 residues. As DNA, the CDR3 is TGTGCCAGCAGTTCACACCGACAGAACCTGTTCGTCTATGGCTACACCTTC. This codes for CASSSHRQNLFVYGYTF.

The chain joins TRBV28 to TRBJ2-1; 8 nucleotides agree with TRBD2. V lost 5 bases, J lost 0 bases, and 12 bases stayed unmatched. The CDR3 is 18 residues long. CDR1 and CDR2 (germline): MDHEN, SYDVKM. The DNA of the CDR3 is TGTGCCAGCAGTCCCAGGGGTAGCGGGACCGGCTCCTACAATGAGCAGTTCTTC. It translates to CASSPRGSGTGSYNEQFF.

The chain joins TRBV5-4 to TRBJ2-2; 8 positions match TRBD1. The germline V gene encodes CDR1 SGHNT and CDR2 YYREEE (reference sequence). The CDR3 is made up of 15 amino acids. With 3 bases clipped from V and 5 bases from J, the junction kept 6 bases outside the gene matches. Here the CDR3 reads CASSSDRGLTGELFF. CDR3 DNA sequence: TGTGCCAGCAGCTCCGACAGGGGCCTAACCGGGGAGCTGTTTTTT.

The chain combines TRBV7-2 with TRBJ2-7; 8 bases match TRBD2. CDR1 and CDR2 from the germline V gene are SGHTA and FQGNSA. The trim removed 1 base at V and 0 bases at J, leaving 11 bases unmatched. CDR3 length: 18 amino acids. The CDR3 here is CASSLEVSGAGGSYEQYF. CDR3 in DNA: TGTGCCAGCAGCTTAGAGGTCTCAGGGGCGGGAGGCTCCTACGAGCAGTACTTC. Full variable domain (outside the CDR3, taken from reference TRBV7-2 and TRBJ2-7): GAGVSQSPSNKVTEKGKDVELRCDPISGHTALYWYRQSLGQGLEFLIYFQGNSAPDKSGLPSDRFSAERTGGSVSTLTIQRTQQEDSAVYLCASSLEVSGAGGSYEQYFGPGTRLTVT.

Here the CDR3 DNA reads TGTGCCAGCAGCTTGGATTGGGCAGGGGAAGGCTACACCTTC. Its translation is CASSLDWAGEGYTF. The rearrangement uses TRBV5-4 and TRBJ1-2; possible D gene TRBD1, 6 bases. The germline V gene has CDR1 SGHNT and CDR2 YYREEE (reference sequence). This CDR3 is 14 amino acids long. V shed 0 bases and J shed 8 bases, with 14 bases lying between them.

V is TRBV19 and J is TRBJ2-2, with TRBD2 as a possible D gene (6 bases). With 9 bases removed from V and 0 bases from J, the gap between germline ends came to 14 bases. This CDR3 spans 15 amino acids. Per the germline V gene, CDR1 is LNHDA and CDR2 is SQIVND (reference sequence). The CDR3 region is CASWRGMTNTGELFF. CDR3 bases: TGTGCCAGCTGGAGGGGTATGACGAACACCGGGGAGCTGTTTTTT. Filled out from reference TRBV19 and TRBJ2-2, the complete variable domain reads DGGITQSPKYLFRKEGQNVTLSCEQNLNHDAMYWYRQDPGQGLRLIYYSQIVNDFQKGDIAEGYSVSREKKESFPLTVTSAQKNPTAFYLCASWRGMTNTGELFFGEGSRLTVL.

This sequence joins TRBV27 and TRBJ2-4, with 8 bases lining up with TRBD1. The CDR3 is 17 amino acids. The V gene end was trimmed by 3 bases and the J gene end by 6 bases; junction bases not matched to a gene: 13. Germline V gene data show CDR1 as MNHEY and CDR2 as SMNVEV (reference sequence). This chain's CDR3 is CASSFTPGQGVRNIQYF. CDR3 in DNA: TGTGCCAGCAGTTTCACGCCAGGACAGGGAGTTAGAAACATTCAGTACTTC.

The chain couples TRBV9 to TRBJ2-3, with 8 bases lining up with TRBD2. The junction had 21 bases not matched to a gene; V was cut back by 10 bases and J by 2 bases. The CDR3 covers 18 residues. Per germline, CDR1 SGDLS and CDR2 YYNGEE. Here the CDR3 DNA reads TGTGCCTCTGGGACGGCCGTAGTTAGCGGGACCCCCACAGATACGCAGTATTTT. Protein sequence: CASGTAVVSGTPTDTQYF.

For the CDR3, the DNA is TGCGCCAGCACAGCGGGAGTCTATGAGCAGTTCTTC. Its protein product is CASTAGVYEQFF. V is TRBV10-2 and J is TRBJ2-1; 8 bases are shared with TRBD2. CDR1 and CDR2 (germline): WSHSY, SAAADI. The V segment lost 7 bases and the J segment 8 bases; nucleotides outside the gene matches: 4. This CDR3 has 12 residues.

The chain employs TRBV19 and TRBJ1-5; D is undetermined. V was clipped by 10 bases and J by 6 bases, with 10 bases between them. The germline CDR1 and CDR2 sequences are LNHDA and SQIVND (reference sequence). The CDR3 runs 11 residues. The DNA of the CDR3 is TGTGCCACATCCGGAGGTCAGCCCCAGCATTTT. Protein product: CATSGGQPQHF.

CDR3 nucleotides: TGTGCCAGCTGTAGCGGGGGGGCGGAGACCCAGTACTTC. This codes for CASCSGGAETQYF. The chain links TRBV13 to TRBJ2-5; TRBD2 agrees at 11 bases. The CDR3 runs to 13 residues. After removal of 8 bases from V and 5 bases from J, the junction contained 4 bases not matched to a gene. CDR1 and CDR2 (germline): PRHDT, FYEKMQ (reference sequence).

The chain links TRBV6-1 to TRBJ1-3; D may be TRBD1 (5 bases). The CDR3 runs to 14 residues. The germline V gene encodes CDR1 MNHNS and CDR2 SASEGT. Trimming left V 6 bases short and J 0 bases short, with 9 bases between. The CDR3 spells CASSPGPSGNTIYF. As DNA, the CDR3 is TGTGCCAGCAGCCCAGGGCCCTCTGGAAACACCATATATTTT.

The rearrangement joins TRBV4-3 to TRBJ2-4, with 7 bases that match TRBD1. This CDR3 region has 15 residues. Looked up from germline, CDR1 is LGHNA and CDR2 is YSLEER. With 3 bases clipped from V and 4 bases from J, the junction kept 6 bases outside the gene matches. The CDR3 spells CASSHSGTAKNIQYF. CDR3 DNA sequence: TGCGCCAGCAGCCATTCCGGGACAGCAAAAAACATTCAGTACTTC.

This clone has only a few counts. V is TRBV11-2 and J is TRBJ1-2; TRBD1 agrees at 7 bases. Per the germline V gene, CDR1 is SGHAT and CDR2 is FQNNGV. This CDR3 spans 14 amino acids. V lost 3 bases and J lost 1; bases outside the gene matches: 2. The CDR3 DNA reads TGTGCCAGCAGCTTCGGGACAGTTAACTATGGCTACACCTTC. Its translation is CASSFGTVNYGYTF.

This rearrangement joins TRBV10-3 to TRBJ1-5, with 7 nucleotides matching TRBD1. Germline V lookup: CDR1 ENHRY, CDR2 SYGVKD. CDR3 length: 13 amino acids. V lost 3 bases to trimming and J lost 6 bases; unmatched junction nucleotides: 2. CDR3 nucleotide sequence: TGTGCCATCAGTGACGACAGGGTTCAGCCCCAGCATTTT. Amino acid sequence: CAISDDRVQPQHF.

The V gene is TRBV30, the J gene TRBJ2-7; TRBD2 matches 13 bases. The CDR3 is 14 amino acids. The V gene end was trimmed by 6 bases and the J gene end by 6 bases; junction bases not matched to a gene: 8. Germline V CDR1 and CDR2: GTSNPN, SVGIG (reference sequence). CDR3 in DNA: TGTGCCTGTACCGGGACTAGCGGGATAGGCGAGCAGTACTTC. As protein: CACTGTSGIGEQYF.

The chain carries TRBV6-5 and TRBJ1-6; 7 bases line up with TRBD1. The V gene end was trimmed by 0 bases and the J gene end by 5 bases; junction bases not matched to a gene: 1. Germline CDR1 reads MNHEY; CDR2 reads SVGAGI. The CDR3 spans 15 residues. This CDR3 is CASSYSGTDNSPLHF. In DNA, the CDR3 is TGTGCCAGCAGTTACTCAGGGACAGATAATTCACCCCTCCACTTT.

V and J are TRBV29-1 and TRBJ1-3, with TRBD1 matching 7 bases. The J segment lost 3 bases and the V segment lost 1 base, leaving 3 bases of the junction unmatched. The germline gives CDR1 SQVTM, CDR2 ANQGSEA. CDR3 length: 14 residues. The CDR3 loop reads CSVEVAGGGNTIYF. CDR3 DNA: TGCAGCGTTGAAGTCGCAGGGGGTGGAAACACCATATATTTT.

The rearrangement uses TRBV4-1 and TRBJ2-5; unclear D gene. Trimming stripped 0 bases from V and 5 bases from J, with 13 bases between. The CDR3 length is 15 residues. The V gene's germline CDR1 is MGHRA and CDR2 YSYEKL. The CDR3 loop is CASSQDPGLWETQYF. CDR3 coding DNA: TGCGCCAGCAGCCAAGATCCGGGTCTCTGGGAGACCCAGTACTTC.

The J gene is TRBJ2-3, the V gene TRBV19; D remains ambiguous. The CDR3 contains 12 residues. Trimming shortened V by 4 bases and J by 9 bases, and 11 bases separated the two germline ends. CDR1 is LNHDA and CDR2 is SQIVND in the germline V gene (reference sequence). The CDR3: CASSSNGETQYF. The CDR3, as DNA: TGTGCCAGTAGTAGCAACGGTGAGACGCAGTATTTT.

The chain is built from TRBV25-1 and TRBJ1-4, with no clear D. V lost 2 bases and J lost 0, with 4 bases in between. Looked up from germline, CDR1 is MGHDK and CDR2 is SYGVNS. The CDR3 loop spans 14 amino acids. For the CDR3, the DNA is TGTGCCAGCAGTGAACGGGCAACTAATGAAAAACTGTTTTTT. Translation gives CASSERATNEKLFF.

The table lists this clone with a count of one. A junction end diverges from the germline sequence, so it may reflect a read error. The chain uses TRBV11-2 and TRBJ2-1, with 9 nucleotides matching TRBD2. This CDR3 contains 14 residues. Germline V gene data show CDR1 as SGHAT and CDR2 as FQNNGV. CDR3 DNA: TGTGCCAGCAGCTCCCTCCGCGGGGGGGCCTTTAGGATCTTC. Protein: CASSSLRGGAFRIF.

The rearrangement links TRBV6-6 to TRBJ2-7; 8 positions agree with TRBD1. CDR1 and CDR2 (germline): MNHNY, SVGAGI (reference sequence). Germline trimming cut 0 bases from V and 4 bases from J; bases unmatched to any gene: 8. CDR3 length: 16 amino acids. The CDR3 coding sequence is TGTGCCAGCAGTTACTCGTTCCAGGGGGCTGTTTACGAGCAGTACTTC. It specifies CASSYSFQGAVYEQYF.

The chain uses TRBV6-6 and TRBJ2-4; D might be TRBD1 (6 bases). Germline CDR1 MNHNY, CDR2 SVGAGI (reference sequence). The CDR3 extends over 14 amino acids. The V gene lost 6 bases and the J gene lost 2 bases, with 11 bases spanning the gap. CDR3 loop: CASSETGSKNIQYF. The CDR3 DNA is TGTGCCAGCAGCGAGACAGGATCCAAAAACATTCAGTACTTC.